This TCR beta chain was profiled in a study of OX40 agonist ivuxolimab in advanced cancers. Study-level background: Dose-escalation subjects each had hepatocellular carcinoma, melanoma, renal cell or head and neck cancer. Study-wide points: With doses of 0.1 to 3.0 mg/kg, CD4+ and CD8+ blood T cells had undergone clonal expansion by week 6.

Produced via immunoSEQ multiplex PCR; TCRdb's table is partial and in-frame only. The sample holds under 35,000 clones, roughly 84% seen once. Germline assignment: CDR1 ENHRY and CDR2 SYGVKD. V was pared by 2 bases and J by 2 bases, with 7 bases between. The CDR3 consists of 14 residues. Concerning this clone itself: Its antigen is unknown.

The chain couples TRBV10-3 to TRBJ1-5, with D uncertain. This clonotype was obtained from an adult with an advanced solid tumor such as melanoma, head and neck, liver or kidney cancer. Sequenced here: CD4+ or CD8+ T cells sorted from blood, sampled in a trial of the OX40 agonist ivuxolimab. For the CDR3, the DNA is TGTGCCATCAGTGAGGGCTGGGGCAATCAGCCCCAGCATTTT. Amino acid sequence: CAISEGWGNQPQHF.